The next 24 T cell receptor beta chains were all read from a single sample in a study of shared clonotypes between healthy human individuals. Measured with immunoSEQ multiplex PCR; TCRdb has only the in-frame clones, and not every one. The sample gives roughly 2,000,000 clones, approximately 94% of which show up once; 1% to 1.5% is in the top ten. Naive CD8 populations comprised CD45RO-negative cells positively selected for CCR7, excluding terminally differentiated effector memory CD45RA+ cells. Sequencing was carried out using naive CD8+ T cells sorted from blood. Every receptor here comes from a young man in good health.

CDR3 sequence reads: CASSSRPGPMETQYF. CDR3 bases: TGTGCCAGTAGTAGTCGACCGGGTCCGATGGAGACCCAGTACTTC. The chain has TRBV19 and TRBJ2-5; D gene ambiguous. Germline CDR1 is LNHDA and CDR2 is SQIVND (reference sequence). V lost 4 bases, J lost 5 bases, and 17 bases lay in between. The CDR3 is made up of 15 amino acids.

The chain combines TRBV2 with TRBJ1-5; no clear D. The CDR3 loop spans 18 amino acids. Trimming removed 1 base at V and 4 bases at J, with 20 bases between. Germline V gene lookup returns CDR1 SNHLY and CDR2 FYNNEI. The CDR3 region is CASSEGIGRTGPNQPQHF. The CDR3 DNA follows: TGTGCCAGCAGTGAAGGGATAGGGAGGACGGGCCCTAATCAGCCCCAGCATTTT.

The chain carries TRBV5-6 and TRBJ1-3; weak D call: TRBD1 (5 bases). V lost 3 bases to trimming and J lost 2 bases, with 15 bases between them. The CDR3 runs to 16 residues. CDR1 SGHDT and CDR2 YYEEEE come from the germline V gene. Here the CDR3 DNA reads TGTGCCAGCAGCTCGAAGGGGTTCGTGCCTGGAAACACCATATATTTT. Translation: CASSSKGFVPGNTIYF.

The J gene is TRBJ2-1, the V gene TRBV7-9, with D maybe TRBD1 (6 bases). V was pared by 2 bases and J by 3 bases, with 11 bases between. The CDR3 covers 15 residues. CDR1 and CDR2 (germline): SEHNR, FQNEAQ (reference sequence). This chain's CDR3 is CASSLMAGDYNEQFF. CDR3 DNA sequence: TGTGCCAGCAGCTTAATGGCAGGGGACTACAATGAGCAGTTCTTC.

The chain has TRBV6-1 and TRBJ2-1, with 7 bases identical to TRBD1. CDR1 and CDR2 (germline): MNHNS, SASEGT. J lost 3 bases, V lost 11 bases, and 7 bases had no gene match. This CDR3 is 13 amino acids long. CDR3 loop: CAVLRGIYNEQFF. The CDR3, as DNA: TGTGCCGTTCTCAGGGGGATCTACAATGAGCAGTTCTTC.

This chain joins TRBV15 and TRBJ1-1; possible D gene TRBD1, 6 bases. The V and J ends lost 6 bases and 4 bases respectively, with 15 bases between them. The V gene's germline CDR1 is LNHNV and CDR2 YYDKDF (reference sequence). The CDR3 totals 14 residues. Here the CDR3 DNA reads TGTGCCACCAGTTGGACAGTGGGTAGCACTGAAGCTTTCTTT. Encoded protein: CATSWTVGSTEAFF.

V is TRBV5-1 and J is TRBJ2-7, with 8 bases matching TRBD2. V was pared by 4 bases and J by 1 base, with 7 bases of the junction left unmatched. This CDR3 comprises 15 residues. Germline CDR1 reads SGHRS; CDR2 reads YFSETQ. DNA of the CDR3: TGCGCCAGCAGCCCGGGACTAGGTGTATCCTACGAGCAGTACTTC. As protein: CASSPGLGVSYEQYF.

The count of this clone is one. This sequence joins TRBV5-1 and TRBJ2-4; 12 bases match TRBD1. V lost 1 base and J lost 8; bases outside the gene matches: 7. CDR1 is SGHRS, CDR2 YFSETQ, per germline. This CDR3 spans 16 amino acids. The CDR3 DNA reads as TGCGCCAGCAGCTTGATGGGACAGGGGGCATCGGACATTCAGTACTTC. Translated, it gives CASSLMGQGASDIQYF.

Comments on this clone: The junction does not match germline at one end; this may be a read error. The J gene is TRBJ2-1, the V gene TRBV13; 9 bases align to TRBD2. Germline assignment: CDR1 PRHDT and CDR2 FYEKMQ (reference sequence). CDR3 length equals 16 residues. This CDR3 is CASSLGGAGGYNEQFF. The CDR3 nucleotides are TGTGCCAGCAGCCTAGGCGGTGCGGGAGGGTACAATGAGCAGTTCTTC. The full variable domain, with the rest looked up from reference TRBV13 and TRBJ2-1, is AAGVIQSPRHLIKEKRETATLKCYPIPRHDTVYWYQQGPGQDPQFLISFYEKMQSDKGSIPDRFSAQQFSDYHSELNMSSLELGDSALYFCASSLGGAGGYNEQFFGPGTRLTVL.

The chain is built from TRBV9 and TRBJ2-3; 8 bases fit TRBD2. V lost 0 bases and J lost 7; bases outside the gene matches: 4. Germline CDR1 is SGDLS and CDR2 is YYNGEE. CDR3 length: 14 amino acids. CDR3 sequence (DNA): TGTGCCAGCAGCGTAGCGGGAGGGCCGAATACGCAGTATTTT. The encoded protein is CASSVAGGPNTQYF.

The CDR3 DNA sequence: TGTGCCAGCAGCGCGGAGGGGGTTGACAGGGGCGGAGGATACGAGCAGTACTTC. Its protein product is CASSAEGVDRGGGYEQYF. The J gene is TRBJ2-7, the V gene TRBV7-9; TRBD1 agrees at 8 bases. The germline gives CDR1 SEHNR, CDR2 FQNEAQ (reference sequence). Trimming cost V 5 bases and J 4 bases; bases outside gene matches: 19. The CDR3 sequence is 18 residues long.

J is TRBJ1-1 and V is TRBV7-9; D is possibly TRBD1 (5 bases). V lost 4 bases, J lost 0 bases, and 12 bases lay in between. CDR1 is SEHNR, CDR2 FQNEAQ, per germline (reference sequence). The CDR3 totals 15 residues. The CDR3 loop reads CASSSSDSLNTEAFF. For the CDR3, the DNA is TGTGCCAGCAGCTCCAGTGACAGCTTGAACACTGAAGCTTTCTTT. The full variable domain, with the rest looked up from reference TRBV7-9 and TRBJ1-1, is DTGVSQNPRHKITKRGQNVTFRCDPISEHNRLYWYRQTLGQGPEFLTYFQNEAQLEKSRLLSDRFSAERPKGSFSTLEIQRTEQGDSAMYLCASSSSDSLNTEAFFGQGTRLTVV.

The gene calls are TRBV9 and TRBJ1-4; 7 nucleotides match TRBD1. J gave up 12 bases and V 2 bases, and 4 bases lay outside the gene matches. CDR1 and CDR2 (germline): SGDLS, YYNGEE. The length of the CDR3 is 12 residues. CDR3 in DNA: TGTGCCAGCAGCGTGACCGGGACAGAACTGTTTTTT. Protein sequence: CASSVTGTELFF. The whole variable domain, filled in from reference TRBV9 and TRBJ1-4, reads DSGVTQTPKHLITATGQRVTLRCSPRSGDLSVYWYQQSLDQGLQFLIQYYNGEERAKGNILERFSAQQFPDLHSELNLSSLELGDSALYFCASSVTGTELFFGSGTQLSVL.

This clone appeared once. The chain joins TRBV6-6 to TRBJ2-3, with D unresolved. Germline CDR1 and CDR2: MNHNY and SVGAGI (reference sequence). There are 14 residues in the CDR3. V lost 0 bases to trimming and J lost 4 bases, with 8 bases between them. The CDR3 DNA follows: TGTGCCAGCAGTTACTCTCTAGTACCAGATACGCAGTATTTT. Its translation: CASSYSLVPDTQYF.

This chain connects TRBV5-6 to TRBJ2-1; the D gene could be TRBD1 or TRBD2 (6 bases each). Per the germline V gene, CDR1 is SGHDT and CDR2 is YYEEEE. Trimming took off 5 bases at V and 10 bases at J, with 10 bases between the two ends. The CDR3 loop spans 11 amino acids. Written as DNA, the CDR3 is TGTGCCAGCAGTACAGGGAGGGAGCAGTTCTTC. The encoded protein is CASSTGREQFF.

This chain uses TRBV6-1 with TRBJ2-7, with D possibly TRBD2 on 5 matching bases. The V gene's germline CDR1 is MNHNS and CDR2 SASEGT. The CDR3 is 15 residues long. V lost 2 bases, J lost 4 bases, and 15 bases lay in between. The chain's CDR3 is CASSEYSLGSYEQYF. DNA of the CDR3: TGTGCCAGCAGTGAATATTCTTTAGGGAGTTACGAGCAGTACTTC.

This clone occurred once. The chain carries TRBV12-5 and TRBJ1-3, with a tentative D call TRBD1 (5 bases). The CDR3 covers 17 residues. Trimming stripped 4 bases from V and 2 bases from J, with 18 bases between. Germline V gives CDR1 LGHNT, CDR2 FRNRAP. The CDR3 sequence: CASGWGTRMKAGNTIYF. The CDR3 nucleotides are TGTGCTAGTGGTTGGGGGACGAGGATGAAGGCTGGAAACACCATATATTTT.

This clone occurred once. The chain combines TRBV5-4 with TRBJ2-1, with 9 bases matching TRBD1. Germline V gene lookup returns CDR1 SGHNT and CDR2 YYREEE (reference sequence). This CDR3 spans 15 amino acids. V was pared by 3 bases and J by 5 bases, with 6 bases of the junction left unmatched. For the CDR3, the DNA is TGTGCCAGCAGCTCCCCCGGGACAGGGAACAATGAGCAGTTCTTC. Translation gives CASSSPGTGNNEQFF.

The chain uses TRBV6-1 and TRBJ2-7; D unresolved. Trimming left V 4 bases short and J 0 bases short, with 16 bases between. The CDR3 has 16 amino acids. Germline V gene data show CDR1 as MNHNS and CDR2 as SASEGT. Here the CDR3 DNA reads TGTGCCAGCAGTGCCCGCGACTGGAGCTCCTCCTACGAGCAGTACTTC. The encoded protein is CASSARDWSSSYEQYF.

This clone appeared once. The genes are TRBV6-6 and TRBJ2-1; the match to TRBD2 covers 8 bases. Germline CDR1 and CDR2: MNHNY and SVGAGI (reference sequence). V dropped 8 bases and J dropped 6; count of bases not matched to a gene: 3. The length of the CDR3 is 12 residues. The CDR3 spells CASGLAPNEQFF. In DNA, the CDR3 is TGTGCCAGCGGACTAGCCCCCAATGAGCAGTTCTTC.

The V and J genes are TRBV27 and TRBJ2-7; 9 positions match TRBD1. The CDR3 covers 14 residues. The germline V gene encodes CDR1 MNHEY and CDR2 SMNVEV (reference sequence). The V segment lost 1 base and the J segment 5 bases; nucleotides outside the gene matches: 3. Here the CDR3 DNA reads TGTGCCAGCAGTTTATGGGACAGGGACCACGAGCAGTACTTC. Translating gives CASSLWDRDHEQYF.

The table lists this clone with a count of one. The chain uses TRBV7-2 and TRBJ2-1; D remains unclear. The CDR3 covers 16 residues. CDR1 and CDR2 from the germline V gene are SGHTA and FQGNSA. The germline V and J ends were trimmed by 2 bases and 4 bases, with 15 bases remaining between them. The CDR3, as DNA: TGTGCCAGCAGCTTAAACCTGCCCCCCTCTTACAATGAGCAGTTCTTC. The encoded protein is CASSLNLPPSYNEQFF. The full variable domain, completed using reference TRBV7-2 and TRBJ2-1, is GAGVSQSPSNKVTEKGKDVELRCDPISGHTALYWYRQSLGQGLEFLIYFQGNSAPDKSGLPSDRFSAERTGGSVSTLTIQRTQQEDSAVYLCASSLNLPPSYNEQFFGPGTRLTVL.

The V gene is TRBV7-9, the J gene TRBJ2-7; 7 nucleotides align to TRBD1. The germline gives CDR1 SEHNR, CDR2 FQNEAQ (reference sequence). V was pared by 5 bases and J by 6 bases, with 16 bases of the junction left unmatched. CDR3 size: 16 residues. The CDR3 protein is CASSVPRGQQLPEQYF. CDR3 nucleotides: TGTGCCAGCAGCGTTCCTAGGGGACAGCAACTCCCCGAGCAGTACTTC.

Notes on this clone: Other DNA sequences within the sample encode an identical CDR3. This chain links TRBV5-6 with TRBJ2-7, with a possible D match to TRBD1 (5 bases). V was clipped by 3 bases and J by 3 bases, with 7 bases between them. The CDR3 length is 12 residues. CDR1 is SGHDT and CDR2 is YYEEEE in the germline V gene. The CDR3 reads CASSSDSYEQYF. CDR3 in DNA: TGTGCCAGCAGCTCCGACAGCTACGAGCAGTACTTC.